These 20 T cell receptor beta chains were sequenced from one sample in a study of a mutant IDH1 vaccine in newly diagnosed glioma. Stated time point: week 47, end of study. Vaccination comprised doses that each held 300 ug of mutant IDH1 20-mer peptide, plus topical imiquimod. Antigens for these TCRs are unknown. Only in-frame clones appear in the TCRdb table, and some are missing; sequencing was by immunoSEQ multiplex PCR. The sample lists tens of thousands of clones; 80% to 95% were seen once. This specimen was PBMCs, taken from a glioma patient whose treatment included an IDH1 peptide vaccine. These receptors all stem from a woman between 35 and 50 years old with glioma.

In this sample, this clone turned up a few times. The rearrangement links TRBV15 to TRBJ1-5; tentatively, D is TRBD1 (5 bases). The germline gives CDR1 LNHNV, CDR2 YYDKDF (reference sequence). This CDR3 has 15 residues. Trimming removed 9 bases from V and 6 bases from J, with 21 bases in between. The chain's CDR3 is CATTPGSGASQPQHF. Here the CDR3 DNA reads TGTGCCACAACCCCAGGGTCTGGGGCAAGTCAGCCCCAGCATTTT.

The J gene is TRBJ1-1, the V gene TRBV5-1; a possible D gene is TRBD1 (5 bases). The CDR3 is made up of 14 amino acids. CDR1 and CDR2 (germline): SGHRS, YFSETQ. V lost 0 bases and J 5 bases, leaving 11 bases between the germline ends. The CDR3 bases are TGCGCCAGCAGCTTGGGCGGGGGAGGAACTGAAGCTTTCTTT. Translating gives CASSLGGGGTEAFF.

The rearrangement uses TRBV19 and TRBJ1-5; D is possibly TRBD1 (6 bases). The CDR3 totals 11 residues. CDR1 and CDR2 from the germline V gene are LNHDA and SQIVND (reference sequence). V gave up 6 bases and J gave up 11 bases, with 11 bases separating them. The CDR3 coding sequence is TGTGCCAGTAGGGGGGCCTCGGCCCAGCATTTT. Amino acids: CASRGASAQHF.

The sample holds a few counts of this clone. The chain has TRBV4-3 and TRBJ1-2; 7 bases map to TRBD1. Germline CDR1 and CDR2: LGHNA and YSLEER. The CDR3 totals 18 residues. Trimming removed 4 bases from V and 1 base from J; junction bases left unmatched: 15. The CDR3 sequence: CASSPYSFGTANNYGYTF. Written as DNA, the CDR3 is TGCGCCAGCAGCCCTTACTCGTTTGGGACAGCTAATAACTATGGCTACACCTTC.

CDR3 region: CAISERAKGYEQYF. CDR3 in DNA: TGTGCCATCAGTGAGCGAGCGAAGGGCTACGAGCAGTACTTC. The rearrangement joins TRBV10-3 to TRBJ2-7, with unresolved D. Per the germline V gene, CDR1 is ENHRY and CDR2 is SYGVKD. The germline V and J ends were trimmed by 2 bases and 3 bases, with 11 bases remaining between them. This CDR3 has 14 residues.

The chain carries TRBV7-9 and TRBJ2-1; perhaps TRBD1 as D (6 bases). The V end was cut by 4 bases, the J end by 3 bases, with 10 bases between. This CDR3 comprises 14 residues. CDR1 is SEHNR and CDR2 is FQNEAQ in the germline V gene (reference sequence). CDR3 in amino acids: CASSSHRDYNEQFF. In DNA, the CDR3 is TGTGCCAGCAGCTCACACAGGGACTACAATGAGCAGTTCTTC.

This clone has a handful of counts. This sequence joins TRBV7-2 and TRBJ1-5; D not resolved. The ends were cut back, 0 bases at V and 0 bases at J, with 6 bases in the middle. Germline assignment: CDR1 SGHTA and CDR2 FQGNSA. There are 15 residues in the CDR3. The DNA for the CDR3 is TGTGCCAGCAGCTTAGCGGCTCATAGCAATCAGCCCCAGCATTTT. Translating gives CASSLAAHSNQPQHF.

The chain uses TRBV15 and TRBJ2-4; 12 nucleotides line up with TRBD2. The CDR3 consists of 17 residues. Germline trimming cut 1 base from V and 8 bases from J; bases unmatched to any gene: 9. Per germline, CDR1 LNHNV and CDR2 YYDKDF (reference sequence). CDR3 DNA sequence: TGTGCCACCAGCAGAGGGCTAGCGGGAGGGCCGTTATACATTCAGTACTTC. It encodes CATSRGLAGGPLYIQYF.

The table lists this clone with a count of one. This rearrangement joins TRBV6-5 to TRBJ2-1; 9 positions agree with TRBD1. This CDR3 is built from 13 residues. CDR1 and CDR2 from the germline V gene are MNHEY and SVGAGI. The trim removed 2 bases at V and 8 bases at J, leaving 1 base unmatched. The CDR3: CASSYGTGYEQFF. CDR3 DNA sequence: TGTGCCAGCAGTTACGGGACAGGGTATGAGCAGTTCTTC.

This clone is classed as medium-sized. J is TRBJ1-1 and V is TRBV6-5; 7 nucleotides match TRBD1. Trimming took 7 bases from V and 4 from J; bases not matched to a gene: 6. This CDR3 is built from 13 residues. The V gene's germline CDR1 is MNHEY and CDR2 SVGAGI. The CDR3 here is CASNKQGSTEAFF. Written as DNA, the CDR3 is TGTGCCAGCAATAAACAGGGGAGCACTGAAGCTTTCTTT.

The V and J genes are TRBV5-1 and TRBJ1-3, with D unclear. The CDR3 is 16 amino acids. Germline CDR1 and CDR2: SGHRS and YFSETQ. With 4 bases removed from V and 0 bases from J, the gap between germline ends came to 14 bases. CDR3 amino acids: CASSREESNSGNTIYF. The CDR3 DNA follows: TGCGCCAGCAGCCGAGAGGAGTCCAACTCTGGAAACACCATATATTTT.

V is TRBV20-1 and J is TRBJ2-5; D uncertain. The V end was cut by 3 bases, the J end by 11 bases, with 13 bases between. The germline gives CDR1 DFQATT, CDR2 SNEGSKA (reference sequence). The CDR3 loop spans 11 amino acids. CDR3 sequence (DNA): TGCAGTGCTAGCGGCCCCGGGCTACAGTACTTC. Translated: CSASGPGLQYF.

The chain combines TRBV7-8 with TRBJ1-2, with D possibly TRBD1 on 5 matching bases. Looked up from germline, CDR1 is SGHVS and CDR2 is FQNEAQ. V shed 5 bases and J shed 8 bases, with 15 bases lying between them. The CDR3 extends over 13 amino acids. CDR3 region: CASSPPGTRGYTF. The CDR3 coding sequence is TGTGCCAGCAGCCCACCGGGGACCCGGGGCTACACCTTC.

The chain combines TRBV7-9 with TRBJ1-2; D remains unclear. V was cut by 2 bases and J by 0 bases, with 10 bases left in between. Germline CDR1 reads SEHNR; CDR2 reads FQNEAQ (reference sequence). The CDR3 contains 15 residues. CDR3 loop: CASSLKSSSNYGYTF. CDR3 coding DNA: TGTGCCAGCAGCTTAAAAAGCTCCTCTAACTATGGCTACACCTTC.

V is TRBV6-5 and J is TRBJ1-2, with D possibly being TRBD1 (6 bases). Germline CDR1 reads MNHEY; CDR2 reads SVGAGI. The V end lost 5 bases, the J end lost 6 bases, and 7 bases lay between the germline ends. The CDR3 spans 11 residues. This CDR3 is CASSTGNGYTF. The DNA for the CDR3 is TGTGCCAGCAGTACAGGGAATGGCTACACCTTC.

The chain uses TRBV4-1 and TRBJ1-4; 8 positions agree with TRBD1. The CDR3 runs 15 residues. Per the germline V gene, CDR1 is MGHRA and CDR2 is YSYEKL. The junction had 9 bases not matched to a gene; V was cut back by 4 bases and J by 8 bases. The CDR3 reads CASSRRTGINEKLFF. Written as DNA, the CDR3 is TGCGCCAGCAGCCGCAGGACAGGGATCAACGAAAAACTGTTTTTT.

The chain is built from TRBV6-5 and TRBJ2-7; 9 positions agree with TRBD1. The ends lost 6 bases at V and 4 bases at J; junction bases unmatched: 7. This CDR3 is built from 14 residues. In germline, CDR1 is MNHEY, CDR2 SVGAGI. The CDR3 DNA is TGTGCCAGCAGCCTCCTGGGACAGGGTTACGAGCAGTACTTC. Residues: CASSLLGQGYEQYF.

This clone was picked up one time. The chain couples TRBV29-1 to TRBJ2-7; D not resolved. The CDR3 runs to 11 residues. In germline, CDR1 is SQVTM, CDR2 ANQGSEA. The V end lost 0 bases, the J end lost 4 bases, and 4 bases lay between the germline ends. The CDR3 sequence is CSVEDNYEQYF. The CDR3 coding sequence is TGCAGCGTTGAAGACAATTACGAGCAGTACTTC.

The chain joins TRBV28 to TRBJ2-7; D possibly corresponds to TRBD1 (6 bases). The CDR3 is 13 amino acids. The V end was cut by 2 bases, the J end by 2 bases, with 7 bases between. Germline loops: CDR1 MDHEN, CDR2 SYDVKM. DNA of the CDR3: TGTGCCAGCAGTTTAGGGGACACCTACGAGCAGTACTTC. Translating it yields CASSLGDTYEQYF.

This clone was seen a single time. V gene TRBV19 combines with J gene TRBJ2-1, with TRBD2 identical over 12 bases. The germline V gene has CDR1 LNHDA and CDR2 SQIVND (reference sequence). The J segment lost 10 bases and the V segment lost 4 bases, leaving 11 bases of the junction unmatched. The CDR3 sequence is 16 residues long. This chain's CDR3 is CASSTTRSSGREEQFF. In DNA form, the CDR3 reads TGTGCCAGTAGTACGACCCGATCTAGCGGGAGGGAGGAGCAGTTCTTC.